This T cell receptor beta chain was observed in a study of tumor-infiltrating lymphocytes in primary liver carcinoma. Points from the study as a whole: No more than about 8-24% of top clones could be seen in all five tumor regions.

As to this clonotype: What it binds is unknown. The germline gene is not matched at one end of the junction; a read error may be the cause.

Starting from approximately 0.45 ug of total RNA, TCR beta cDNA was produced with a primer in the constant region. Construction of TCR beta libraries relied on three successive nested multiplex PCR rounds employing slightly modified ARM-PCR. TRBV1-TRBV30 forward primers paired with a C-beta reverse primer were used in the first two PCR rounds, which ran roughly 9 cycles each. TCRdb processed the multiplex PCR reads anew with MiXCR; each CDR3 protein has one entry. The data show around 100,000 distinct CDR3 sequences, around two thirds seen once. From germline, CDR1 is SGHAT and CDR2 FQNNGV. This CDR3 region has 14 residues. Without any cell sorting, about 20-31 mg of bulk tissue yielded co-extracted RNA and DNA.

The sample was liver tumor tissue from sampling region 2. As for subset: tumor region T2, inferior pole. This clonotype was obtained from a woman aged 55-69 years with primary liver carcinoma and hepatitis B virus infection. The chain is built from TRBV11-2 and TRBJ2-1; no definite D call. The CDR3 loop is CTSSPYSRYMEQFF. CDR3 nucleotides: TGTACCAGCAGTCCGTACTCGAGGTATATGGAGCAGTTCTTC.